The 26 T cell receptor beta chains below all came from one sample that was sequenced in a study of OX40 agonist ivuxolimab in advanced cancers. Here immunoSEQ multiplex PCR was the method, and the copy in TCRdb shows in-frame clones only, minus some. The table shows more than 45,000 clones, with about 91% occurring only once. The sample consisted of CD4+ or CD8+ T cells sorted from blood, taken in a trial of the OX40 agonist ivuxolimab. The source is an adult with an advanced solid tumor such as melanoma, head and neck, liver or kidney cancer.

This clone occurred once. The chain couples TRBV9 to TRBJ2-3; maybe TRBD2 (5 bases). V was trimmed by 0 bases and J by 6 bases, leaving 5 bases between them. Germline CDR1 reads SGDLS; CDR2 reads YYNGEE. The CDR3 length is 12 residues. The CDR3 loop reads CASSVGGDTQYF. The CDR3 DNA reads TGTGCCAGCAGCGTAGGAGGGGATACGCAGTATTTT.

The J gene is TRBJ1-2, the V gene TRBV11-2; 7 bases match TRBD1. J gave up 5 bases and V 4 bases, and 13 bases lay outside the gene matches. The CDR3 covers 16 residues. CDR1 SGHAT and CDR2 FQNNGV come from the germline V gene. The CDR3 here is CASSSDTRQGEYGYTF. CDR3 nucleotide sequence: TGTGCCAGCAGCTCTGACACTCGACAGGGCGAATATGGCTACACCTTC.

This chain connects TRBV19 to TRBJ1-2; 11 bases fit TRBD1. This CDR3 has 16 amino acids. V shed 5 bases and J 4 bases; nucleotides not matched to a gene: 9. Germline-derived CDR1 and CDR2 are LNHDA and SQIVND (reference sequence). CDR3 coding DNA: TGTGCCAGTAGTGCTCCGGACAGGGGGCGACGCTATGGCTACACCTTC. This encodes CASSAPDRGRRYGYTF.

V is TRBV5-1 and J is TRBJ2-1; 11 nucleotides match TRBD2. CDR3 length: 17 residues. J lost 8 bases, V lost 0 bases, and 10 bases had no gene match. Germline V CDR1 and CDR2: SGHRS, YFSETQ. The CDR3 loop is CASSLDRGLAGMDEQFF. DNA of the CDR3: TGCGCCAGCAGCTTGGACAGAGGACTAGCGGGTATGGATGAGCAGTTCTTC.

Turning to this clone: This sample includes further DNA sequences coding for the same CDR3. The chain couples TRBV7-2 to TRBJ1-5, with 9 positions matching TRBD1. The CDR3 runs 15 residues. V shed 5 bases and J 7 bases; nucleotides not matched to a gene: 9. Germline V gene data show CDR1 as SGHTA and CDR2 as FQGNSA. CDR3 sequence reads: CASSETGGGGQPQHF. For the CDR3, the DNA is TGTGCCAGCAGCGAGACAGGGGGAGGGGGGCAGCCCCAGCATTTT.

The V gene is TRBV13, the J gene TRBJ1-5; TRBD1 might be the D (5 bases). Between the trimmed V and J ends, which lost 3 bases and 6 bases, there was a span of 9 bases. The germline V gene has CDR1 PRHDT and CDR2 FYEKMQ (reference sequence). The CDR3 loop spans 13 amino acids. The CDR3 nucleotides read TGTGCCAGCAGCTTCAACGGGGCTCAGCCCCAGCATTTT. Translation: CASSFNGAQPQHF.

The chain joins TRBV6-5 to TRBJ1-2; D is ambiguous. Germline lookup yields CDR1 MNHEY and CDR2 SVGAGI. There are 13 residues in the CDR3. V was pared by 0 bases and J by 3 bases, with 5 bases between. The CDR3 bases are TGTGCCAGCAGTTACTCGATCGACTATGGCTACACCTTC. Translation: CASSYSIDYGYTF.

CDR3 sequence reads: CASSPGVGYEQYF. The CDR3, as DNA: TGTGCCAGCAGCCCCGGGGTGGGTTACGAGCAGTACTTC. The genes are TRBV5-6 and TRBJ2-7; weak D call: TRBD2 (5 bases). This CDR3 has 13 residues. Germline V gene sequence: CDR1 SGHDT, CDR2 YYEEEE. V gave up 4 bases and J gave up 4 bases, with 12 bases separating them.

The chain is built from TRBV19 and TRBJ1-5, with TRBD1 as a possible D gene (5 bases). Germline CDR1 is LNHDA and CDR2 is SQIVND (reference sequence). The CDR3 is 15 amino acids. V lost 5 bases and J lost 3, with 14 bases in between. DNA of the CDR3: TGTGCCAGTAGTTCGGCCGGGGCATCCAATCAGCCCCAGCATTTT. This translates into CASSSAGASNQPQHF.

V usage is TRBV27 and J usage is TRBJ2-5; 11 nucleotides line up with TRBD2. From germline, CDR1 is MNHEY and CDR2 SMNVEV (reference sequence). Trimming at V came to 5 bases and at J to 5 bases, leaving 10 bases not matched to a gene. The CDR3 extends over 16 amino acids. CDR3 amino acids: CASSPGIAGGVETQYF. As DNA, the CDR3 is TGTGCCAGCAGTCCCGGGATAGCGGGAGGGGTCGAGACCCAGTACTTC.

This chain links TRBV6-5 with TRBJ2-2; 10 nucleotides align to TRBD2. The CDR3 has 15 amino acids. Looked up from germline, CDR1 is MNHEY and CDR2 is SVGAGI. V was clipped by 4 bases and J by 4 bases; unmatched bases: 3. The CDR3: CASSLAGGRTGELFF. DNA for the CDR3: TGTGCCAGCAGTTTAGCGGGAGGTCGCACCGGGGAGCTGTTTTTT.

The chain uses TRBV7-8 and TRBJ2-7; 8 nucleotides align to TRBD2. With V trimmed by 5 bases and J by 4 bases, 7 bases remained unmatched. The CDR3 loop spans 14 amino acids. The germline V gene has CDR1 SGHVS and CDR2 FQNEAQ. The CDR3: CASSRTSPSYEQYF. The CDR3 DNA reads as TGTGCCAGCAGCCGGACTAGCCCCTCTTACGAGCAGTACTTC.

This rearrangement joins TRBV5-1 to TRBJ2-7, with D uncertain. This CDR3 has 13 amino acids. Germline assignment: CDR1 SGHRS and CDR2 YFSETQ. Trimming cost V 0 bases and J 3 bases, with 7 bases left between them. In DNA, the CDR3 is TGCGCCAGCAGCTTGGACCAACACTACGAGCAGTACTTC. Translated, it gives CASSLDQHYEQYF.

CDR3 sequence: CASSIWGGVETQYF. The CDR3 nucleotides are TGTGCCAGTAGTATCTGGGGGGGCGTTGAGACCCAGTACTTC. The chain couples TRBV19 to TRBJ2-5, with a possible D match to TRBD2 (7 bases). The V end lost 3 bases, the J end lost 5 bases, and 13 bases lay between the germline ends. The length of the CDR3 is 14 residues. Germline CDR1 is LNHDA and CDR2 is SQIVND (reference sequence).

This clone has a single count. The CDR3 reads CASSLTLAGGQETQYF. CDR3 nucleotide sequence: TGTGCCAGCAGTTTAACCCTAGCGGGGGGACAAGAGACCCAGTACTTC. The chain carries TRBV27 and TRBJ2-5; TRBD2 aligns across 11 bases. V shed 2 bases, J shed 2 bases, and the junction held 4 bases outside the gene matches. CDR1 and CDR2 (germline): MNHEY, SMNVEV (reference sequence). This CDR3 has 16 amino acids.

The chain links TRBV7-7 to TRBJ2-2, with 8 bases matching TRBD2. The CDR3 runs 16 residues. Germline values: CDR1 SSHAT, CDR2 FNYEAQ (reference sequence). The V segment lost 5 bases and the J segment 7 bases; nucleotides outside the gene matches: 12. The CDR3 region is CASSPTEREIIGELFF. Written as DNA, the CDR3 is TGTGCCAGCAGCCCGACCGAGCGGGAGATCATCGGGGAGCTGTTTTTT.

With regard to this clone: An end of the junction does not agree with germline; a read error may underlie this. The rearrangement links TRBV5-6 to TRBJ2-1, with TRBD2 matching 8 bases. Germline-derived CDR1 and CDR2 are SGHDT and YYEEEE. The CDR3 spans 14 residues. The chain's CDR3 is CASTLAGGYNEQFF. CDR3 bases: TGTGCCAGCACCTTGGCGGGAGGTTACAATGAGCAGTTCTTC.

V is TRBV6-5 and J is TRBJ2-1, with 8 bases that match TRBD2. The trim removed 0 bases at V and 8 bases at J, leaving 6 bases unmatched. This CDR3 region has 15 residues. Germline assignment: CDR1 MNHEY and CDR2 SVGAGI. The CDR3 here is CASSYSTGGPHEQFF. For the CDR3, the DNA is TGTGCCAGCAGTTACTCAACGGGAGGGCCCCATGAGCAGTTCTTC.

The genes are TRBV10-3 and TRBJ2-3, with 7 bases that match TRBD2. Trimming took 2 bases from V and 5 from J; bases not matched to a gene: 7. Germline lookup yields CDR1 ENHRY and CDR2 SYGVKD. The CDR3 is 15 residues long. The CDR3 here is CAISEGGGPGDTQYF. CDR3 nucleotide sequence: TGTGCCATCAGTGAGGGGGGAGGGCCAGGAGATACGCAGTATTTT.

The chain couples TRBV29-1 to TRBJ2-7; 10 nucleotides line up with TRBD2. Per the germline V gene, CDR1 is SQVTM and CDR2 is ANQGSEA. With 3 bases clipped from V and 7 bases from J, the junction kept 12 bases outside the gene matches. The CDR3 has 15 amino acids. In nucleotides, the CDR3 is TGCAGCGTTGATACTAGCGGGGCCGGGGTATCTGAGCAGTACTTC. This sequence encodes CSVDTSGAGVSEQYF.

This clone showed up just once. The chain couples TRBV4-3 to TRBJ2-3; no definite D call. Germline-derived CDR1 and CDR2 are LGHNA and YSLEER. This CDR3 contains 13 residues. V was clipped by 4 bases and J by 4 bases, with 9 bases between them. In DNA, the CDR3 is TGCGCCAGCAGCCGGCAGCCCGCAGATACGCAGTATTTT. It encodes CASSRQPADTQYF.

The chain carries TRBV28 and TRBJ2-3; D gene unclear. This CDR3 comprises 18 residues. Trimming stripped 6 bases from V and 4 bases from J, with 26 bases between. The germline gives CDR1 MDHEN, CDR2 SYDVKM. CDR3 in DNA: TGTGCCAGCAGGCTTGTATCCGGGCGAGACCTAACCTCAGATACGCAGTATTTT. Translating gives CASRLVSGRDLTSDTQYF.

This rearrangement joins TRBV6-6 to TRBJ1-2; TRBD1 is a possible D gene (5 bases). This CDR3 has 15 residues. Germline V gene lookup returns CDR1 MNHNY and CDR2 SVGAGI (reference sequence). The V gene lost 0 bases and the J gene lost 1 base, with 9 bases spanning the gap. The CDR3 sequence is CASSYSTRDNYGYTF. The CDR3, as DNA: TGTGCCAGCAGTTACTCGACCAGGGATAACTATGGCTACACCTTC.

This chain uses TRBV5-1 with TRBJ2-7; 8 bases line up with TRBD2. CDR1 SGHRS and CDR2 YFSETQ come from the germline V gene. This CDR3 spans 14 amino acids. V shed 3 bases, J shed 5 bases, and the junction held 7 bases outside the gene matches. CDR3 bases: TGCGCCAGCAGCTGGACGGGAGGGCCTGACGAGCAGTACTTC. This codes for CASSWTGGPDEQYF.

V is TRBV19 and J is TRBJ2-7, with D tentatively TRBD2 (6 bases). The CDR3 has 16 residues. Trimming stripped 5 bases from V and 3 bases from J, with 20 bases between. Germline V gene data show CDR1 as LNHDA and CDR2 as SQIVND (reference sequence). CDR3 sequence reads: CASSVGGAPGYYEQYF. DNA for the CDR3: TGTGCCAGTAGTGTCGGAGGGGCTCCTGGGTACTACGAGCAGTACTTC.

This rearrangement joins TRBV4-2 to TRBJ1-5; possibly TRBD1 for D (5 bases). V shed 3 bases and J shed 1 base, with 19 bases lying between them. Looked up from germline, CDR1 is LGHNA and CDR2 is YNFKEQ. The CDR3 has 18 amino acids. CDR3 DNA sequence: TGTGCCAGCAGCCAGGATCCTCCGGGGGATTCAAGCAATCAGCCCCAGCATTTT. Translated, it gives CASSQDPPGDSSNQPQHF.